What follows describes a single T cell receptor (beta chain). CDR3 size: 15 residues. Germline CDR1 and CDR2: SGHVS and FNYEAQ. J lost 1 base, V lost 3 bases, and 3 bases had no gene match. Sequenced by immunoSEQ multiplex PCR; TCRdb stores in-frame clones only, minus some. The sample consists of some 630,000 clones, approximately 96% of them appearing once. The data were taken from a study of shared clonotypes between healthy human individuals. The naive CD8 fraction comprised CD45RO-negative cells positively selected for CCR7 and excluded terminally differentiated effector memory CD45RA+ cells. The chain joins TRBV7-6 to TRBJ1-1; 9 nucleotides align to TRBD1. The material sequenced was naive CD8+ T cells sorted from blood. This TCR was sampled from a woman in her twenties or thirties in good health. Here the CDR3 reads CASSLGTGTNTEAFF. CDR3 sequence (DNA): TGTGCCAGCAGCTTGGGGACAGGGACGAACACTGAAGCTTTCTTT.